The sequence of this T cell receptor beta chain was determined in a study of radiotherapy plus CTLA-4 blockade in lung cancer. The method was immunoSEQ multiplex PCR; TCRdb's version includes in-frame clones alone and lacks a portion of them. The repertoire holds tens of thousands of clones, around 87% seen once, with 16% in the top ten. This CDR3 is 15 amino acids long. CDR1 and CDR2 (germline): MRHNA, SNTAGT. Trimming took off 4 bases at V and 5 bases at J, with 12 bases between the two ends. This clone was seen more than once but under ten times. The source is a human donor with non-small cell lung cancer that progressed on radiotherapy plus ipilimumab. Source: peripheral blood, taken from a patient treated with radiotherapy plus ipilimumab. This rearrangement joins TRBV6-4 to TRBJ1-6, with D possibly TRBD1 on 6 matching bases. CDR3: CASSVGHADNSPLHF. CDR3 DNA sequence: TGTGCCAGCAGTGTGGGACACGCGGATAATTCACCCCTCCACTTT.